The clone carrying this TCR beta chain was counted a few times. Its antigen is not known. This entry is derived from a study of blood T cells in healthy people across ages. Study background: There was about one barcoded beta molecule captured by template switching per two T cells.

Donors each provided around 9 milliliters of peripheral blood. Each sample gave at least 6.5 million isolated PBMCs. Deletions cut 3 bases from V and 4 bases from J, with 13 bases between. CDR3 size: 15 residues. CDR1 and CDR2 from the germline V gene are SGDLS and YYNGEE. Study observations and caveats: There were more naive CD4+ cells and higher diversity in long-lived donors than in aged donors.

Then a second PCR, running roughly 7 to 11 cycles, was carried out with a sample-barcoded 5' primer and a J-beta primer mix. One entry per CDR3 protein results from TCRdb running MiXCR on the 5' RACE reads. The table shows approximately 810,000 distinct CDR3 sequences, with 29% occurring only once. The receptor's source is a woman of 80 years or more in good health. Material for sequencing was blood. The V gene is TRBV9, the J gene TRBJ2-2; possible D gene TRBD1, 6 bases. CDR3 nucleotides: TGTGCCAGCAGCGGGGCAGGGGATATCACCGGGGAGCTGTTTTTT. This encodes CASSGAGDITGELFF.